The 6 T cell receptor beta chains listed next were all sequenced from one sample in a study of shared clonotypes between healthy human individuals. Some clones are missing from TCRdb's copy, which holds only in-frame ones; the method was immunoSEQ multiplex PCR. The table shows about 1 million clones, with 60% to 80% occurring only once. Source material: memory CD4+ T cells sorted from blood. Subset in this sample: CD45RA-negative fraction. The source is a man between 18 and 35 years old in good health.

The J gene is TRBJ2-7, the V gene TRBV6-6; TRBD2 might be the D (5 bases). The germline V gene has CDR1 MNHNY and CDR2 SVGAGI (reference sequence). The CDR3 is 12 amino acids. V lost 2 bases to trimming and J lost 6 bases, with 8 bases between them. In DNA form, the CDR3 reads TGTGCCAGCAGTTACCGGGAACGCGAGCAGTACTTC. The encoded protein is CASSYREREQYF.

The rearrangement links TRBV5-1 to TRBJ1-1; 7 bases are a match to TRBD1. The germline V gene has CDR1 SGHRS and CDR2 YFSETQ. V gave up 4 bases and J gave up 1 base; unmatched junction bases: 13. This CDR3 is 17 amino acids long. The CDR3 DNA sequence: TGCGCCAGCAGCACCGGACAGGTCCGTAGGTGGAACACTGAAGCTTTCTTT. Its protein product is CASSTGQVRRWNTEAFF.

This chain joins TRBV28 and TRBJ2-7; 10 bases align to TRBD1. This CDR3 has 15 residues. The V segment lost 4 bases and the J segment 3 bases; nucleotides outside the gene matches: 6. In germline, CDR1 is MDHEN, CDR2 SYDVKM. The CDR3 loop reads CASSSRRTGGYEQYF. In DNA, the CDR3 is TGTGCCAGCAGTTCCCGTAGGACAGGGGGCTACGAGCAGTACTTC.

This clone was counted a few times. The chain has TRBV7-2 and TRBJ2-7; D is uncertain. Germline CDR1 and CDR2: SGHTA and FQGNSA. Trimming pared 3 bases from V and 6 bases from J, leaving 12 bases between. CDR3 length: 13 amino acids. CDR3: CASSFDLIGEQYF. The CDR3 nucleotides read TGTGCCAGCAGCTTTGATCTGATCGGCGAGCAGTACTTC.

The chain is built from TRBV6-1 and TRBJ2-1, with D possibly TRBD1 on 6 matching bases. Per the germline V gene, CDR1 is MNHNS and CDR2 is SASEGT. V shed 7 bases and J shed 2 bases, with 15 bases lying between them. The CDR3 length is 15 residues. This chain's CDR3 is CASILTGSAYNEQFF. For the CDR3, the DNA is TGTGCCAGCATCCTAACAGGGTCAGCCTACAATGAGCAGTTCTTC.

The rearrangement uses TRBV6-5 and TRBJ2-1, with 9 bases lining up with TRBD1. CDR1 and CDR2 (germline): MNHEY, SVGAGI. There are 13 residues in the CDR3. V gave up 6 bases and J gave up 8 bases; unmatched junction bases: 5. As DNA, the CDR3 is TGTGCCAGCAGCCGGACAGGGGTCCATGAGCAGTTCTTC. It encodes CASSRTGVHEQFF.